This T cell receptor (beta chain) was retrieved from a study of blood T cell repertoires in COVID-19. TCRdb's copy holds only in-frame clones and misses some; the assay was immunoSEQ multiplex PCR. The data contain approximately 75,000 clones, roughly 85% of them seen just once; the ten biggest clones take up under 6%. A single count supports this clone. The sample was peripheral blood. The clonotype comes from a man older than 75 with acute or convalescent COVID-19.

The CDR3 is CASSLYGRQLGSYEQYF. The CDR3 DNA sequence: TGTGCCAGCAGCTTGTACGGGCGACAGCTTGGGTCCTACGAGCAGTACTTC. The rearrangement joins TRBV7-2 to TRBJ2-7; D is perhaps TRBD1 (5 bases). V lost 3 bases, J lost 1 base, and 19 bases lay in between. This CDR3 has 17 amino acids. Germline V gene data show CDR1 as SGHTA and CDR2 as FQGNSA.